These 25 T cell receptor beta chains came from one sample sequenced in a study of T cell responses to AZD1222 COVID-19 vaccine. The method was immunoSEQ multiplex PCR; TCRdb's version includes in-frame clones alone and lacks a portion of them. The sample has 120,000 to 150,000 clones; approximately 93% are singletons. Material: peripheral blood, obtained on day 0 of MenACWY control vaccination. These receptors originate from an adult in good health.

This chain links TRBV5-4 with TRBJ1-6, with D perhaps matching TRBD1 (6 bases). With 0 bases removed from V and 7 bases from J, the gap between germline ends came to 11 bases. CDR3 length: 15 residues. The germline gives CDR1 SGHNT, CDR2 YYREEE (reference sequence). The CDR3 is CASSLVRGNNSPLHF. The CDR3 DNA follows: TGTGCCAGCAGCTTGGTCAGGGGAAACAATTCACCCCTCCACTTT.

The gene calls are TRBV6-1 and TRBJ1-2, with unresolved D. Per the germline V gene, CDR1 is MNHNS and CDR2 is SASEGT. V was pared by 3 bases and J by 8 bases, with 16 bases between. The CDR3 is 14 residues long. CDR3 loop: CASSDRLRVEGYTF. CDR3 nucleotide sequence: TGTGCCAGCAGTGACCGGCTAAGAGTGGAAGGCTACACCTTC.

This clone appeared a single time. The chain combines TRBV2 with TRBJ2-1; D not resolved. Germline-derived CDR1 and CDR2 are SNHLY and FYNNEI. V was shortened by 3 bases and J by 3 bases, with 6 bases between the two germline ends. The CDR3 loop spans 13 amino acids. The CDR3 protein is CASSDSGYNEQFF. The DNA of the CDR3 is TGTGCCAGCAGTGACAGTGGCTACAATGAGCAGTTCTTC.

The chain combines TRBV6-5 with TRBJ1-1; a weak D match, TRBD1 (5 bases). The V end lost 10 bases, the J end lost 5 bases, and 11 bases lay between the germline ends. The germline V gene has CDR1 MNHEY and CDR2 SVGAGI. The CDR3 runs to 11 residues. The CDR3 spells CATGRVTEAFF. CDR3 nucleotides: TGTGCCACTGGCAGGGTGACTGAAGCTTTCTTT.

This clone was seen a single time. The chain has TRBV6-5 and TRBJ1-2, with 12 bases fitting TRBD1. The CDR3 has 16 amino acids. Germline assignment: CDR1 MNHEY and CDR2 SVGAGI. V lost 0 bases and J lost 4; bases outside the gene matches: 3. The CDR3 sequence is CASSYSGQGAFYGYTF. CDR3 coding DNA: TGTGCCAGCAGTTACTCGGGACAGGGGGCCTTCTATGGCTACACCTTC.

The chain links TRBV27 to TRBJ1-2, with D hard to call. The CDR3 has 12 amino acids. The germline V gene has CDR1 MNHEY and CDR2 SMNVEV (reference sequence). V was trimmed by 6 bases and J by 8 bases, leaving 13 bases between them. The CDR3 protein is CASRREVGGYTF. The CDR3 coding sequence is TGTGCCAGCAGACGCGAGGTCGGGGGCTACACCTTC.

The J gene is TRBJ1-2, the V gene TRBV6-1; D gene unclear. In germline, CDR1 is MNHNS, CDR2 SASEGT. The V and J ends lost 2 bases and 3 bases respectively, with 10 bases between them. This CDR3 spans 14 amino acids. The CDR3, as DNA: TGTGCCAGCAGTGAATACGGCAGGCACTATGGCTACACCTTC. Its translation: CASSEYGRHYGYTF.

V usage is TRBV9 and J usage is TRBJ1-4, with D hard to call. The CDR3 covers 14 residues. V was trimmed by 4 bases and J by 5 bases, leaving 12 bases between them. Germline V gene data show CDR1 as SGDLS and CDR2 as YYNGEE. This CDR3 reads CASSITSGNEKLFF. The CDR3 region has the DNA TGTGCCAGCAGCATCACTTCGGGAAATGAAAAACTGTTTTTT.

The rearrangement links TRBV7-2 to TRBJ2-1; D may be TRBD2 (5 bases). The CDR3 runs 13 residues. V was cut by 3 bases and J by 10 bases, with 13 bases left in between. The germline CDR1 and CDR2 sequences are SGHTA and FQGNSA. DNA for the CDR3: TGTGCCAGCAGCTTTAGTTGGCGAGGGGAGCAGTTCTTC. Its translation: CASSFSWRGEQFF.

The rearrangement uses TRBV6-1 and TRBJ1-1; D gene uncertain. Looked up from germline, CDR1 is MNHNS and CDR2 is SASEGT. The CDR3 spans 14 residues. The V end lost 2 bases, the J end lost 1 base, and 8 bases lay between the germline ends. The CDR3 sequence is CASSELVPNTEAFF. The CDR3 bases are TGTGCCAGCAGTGAATTGGTGCCGAACACTGAAGCTTTCTTT.

The V gene is TRBV10-3, the J gene TRBJ2-7; 7 nucleotides match TRBD1. The CDR3 is 13 amino acids. Germline V gene lookup returns CDR1 ENHRY and CDR2 SYGVKD. The CDR3, as DNA: TGTGCGTCTCAAGGGACAGATCTTTACGAGCAGTACTTC. Translated, it gives CASQGTDLYEQYF.

The gene calls are TRBV9 and TRBJ2-3, with D perhaps TRBD2 (6 bases). CDR1 is SGDLS, CDR2 YYNGEE, per germline. Trimming left V 0 bases short and J 0 bases short, with 8 bases between. This CDR3 region has 15 residues. Written as DNA, the CDR3 is TGTGCCAGCAGCGTAGTGGCGGGAAGCACAGATACGCAGTATTTT. It codes for CASSVVAGSTDTQYF.

This clone showed up just once. This sequence joins TRBV6-4 and TRBJ2-3; a weak D match, TRBD1 (6 bases). The CDR3 runs to 15 residues. Between the trimmed V and J ends, which lost 0 bases and 2 bases, there was a span of 9 bases. Germline V gene sequence: CDR1 MRHNA, CDR2 SNTAGT. The CDR3 sequence: CASSDSQGPTDTQYF. Written as DNA, the CDR3 is TGTGCCAGCAGTGACTCACAGGGTCCCACAGATACGCAGTATTTT.

The chain has TRBV7-2 and TRBJ2-7, with D tentatively TRBD2 (6 bases). The CDR3 runs 14 residues. Germline-derived CDR1 and CDR2 are SGHTA and FQGNSA. The V end was cut by 1 base, the J end by 5 bases, with 12 bases between. In nucleotides, the CDR3 is TGTGCCAGCAGCTTAGGCCCGGGAGCGCACGAGCAGTACTTC. This codes for CASSLGPGAHEQYF.

The chain carries TRBV19 and TRBJ1-5, with 7 bases identical to TRBD1. The J segment lost 5 bases and the V segment lost 6 bases, leaving 10 bases of the junction unmatched. Germline V CDR1 and CDR2: LNHDA, SQIVND (reference sequence). CDR3 length: 15 amino acids. DNA of the CDR3: TGTGCCAGTAGCAAACAGGGGCAGGTTGATCAGCCCCAGCATTTT. Its translation is CASSKQGQVDQPQHF.

V and J are TRBV2 and TRBJ2-1, with D tentatively TRBD2 (5 bases). Deletions cut 0 bases from V and 6 bases from J, with 15 bases between. Germline-derived CDR1 and CDR2 are SNHLY and FYNNEI. This CDR3 has 16 amino acids. The CDR3 DNA reads as TGTGCCAGCAGTGAAGCCTTCCGGGGTGTAAGCAATGAGCAGTTCTTC. This sequence encodes CASSEAFRGVSNEQFF.

V and J are TRBV19 and TRBJ1-1; tentatively, D is TRBD1 (6 bases). The V end was cut by 8 bases, the J end by 5 bases, with 21 bases between. Per germline, CDR1 LNHDA and CDR2 SQIVND (reference sequence). The length of the CDR3 is 15 residues. CDR3 sequence: CASAGTPSVWTEAFF. In DNA form, the CDR3 reads TGTGCCAGTGCCGGGACACCATCCGTTTGGACTGAAGCTTTCTTT.

The rearrangement uses TRBV5-4 and TRBJ1-6, with TRBD1 as a possible D gene (6 bases). With 1 base removed from V and 1 base from J, the gap between germline ends came to 12 bases. CDR1 is SGHNT and CDR2 is YYREEE in the germline V gene (reference sequence). This CDR3 contains 17 residues. DNA of the CDR3: TGTGCCAGCAGCTTGAGGGGGAGGGGATCCTATAATTCACCCCTCCACTTT. Protein product: CASSLRGRGSYNSPLHF.

V gene TRBV7-9 combines with J gene TRBJ1-5; D unresolved. Trimming pared 0 bases from V and 4 bases from J, leaving 7 bases between. Germline CDR1 reads SEHNR; CDR2 reads FQNEAQ (reference sequence). The CDR3 has 14 amino acids. CDR3 residues: CASSLAALNQPQHF. The DNA for the CDR3 is TGTGCCAGCAGCTTAGCGGCCCTTAATCAGCCCCAGCATTTT.

The chain has TRBV11-2 and TRBJ2-5; no clear D. With 3 bases removed from V and 1 base from J, the gap between germline ends came to 6 bases. Germline-derived CDR1 and CDR2 are SGHAT and FQNNGV. CDR3 length equals 13 residues. The CDR3 spells CASSFGSQETQYF. The DNA of the CDR3 is TGTGCCAGCAGCTTTGGCAGCCAAGAGACCCAGTACTTC.

The chain employs TRBV30 and TRBJ1-1, with D uncertain. Trimming shortened V by 0 bases and J by 7 bases, and 18 bases separated the two germline ends. This CDR3 contains 15 residues. CDR1 GTSNPN and CDR2 SVGIG come from the germline V gene (reference sequence). The CDR3 DNA is TGTGCCTGGAGTGTACTCTACCGCGATCTGGGTGAAGCTTTCTTT. Protein product: CAWSVLYRDLGEAFF.

This chain connects TRBV10-3 to TRBJ1-3; 8 positions agree with TRBD1. CDR1 is ENHRY and CDR2 is SYGVKD in the germline V gene. The CDR3 contains 17 residues. V dropped 4 bases and J dropped 0; count of bases not matched to a gene: 8. In DNA, the CDR3 is TGTGCCATCAGTGGGACAGGGATAATCAGCTCTGGAAACACCATATATTTT. This sequence encodes CAISGTGIISSGNTIYF.

This chain links TRBV5-6 with TRBJ1-5; possible D gene TRBD1, 6 bases. The length of the CDR3 is 13 residues. Germline CDR1 and CDR2: SGHDT and YYEEEE. Trimming took 3 bases from V and 8 from J, leaving 12 bases between them. The CDR3 coding sequence is TGTGCCAGCAGCTACAGGGCCGGGGAGCCCCAGCATTTT. Translated, it gives CASSYRAGEPQHF. Full variable domain (remainder filled in from reference TRBV5-6 and TRBJ1-5): DAGVTQSPTHLIKTRGQQVTLRCSPKSGHDTVSWYQQALGQGPQFIFQYYEEEERQRGNFPDRFSGHQFPNYSSELNVNALLLGDSALYLCASSYRAGEPQHFGDGTRLSIL.

This clone was seen a single time. The J gene is TRBJ1-2, the V gene TRBV5-4; 8 bases map to TRBD1. The germline gives CDR1 SGHNT, CDR2 YYREEE (reference sequence). The length of the CDR3 is 14 residues. With V trimmed by 4 bases and J by 2 bases, 4 bases remained unmatched. CDR3: CASSAAGGNYGYTF. The CDR3 bases are TGTGCCAGCAGCGCAGCAGGGGGCAACTATGGCTACACCTTC.

This rearrangement joins TRBV5-1 to TRBJ1-2, with 11 bases identical to TRBD1. Germline CDR1 and CDR2: SGHRS and YFSETQ. There are 14 residues in the CDR3. V lost 4 bases, J lost 7 bases, and 6 bases stayed unmatched. The CDR3 nucleotides read TGCGCCAGCAGCGTCGGACAGGGGGCTTTTGGCTACACCTTC. It encodes CASSVGQGAFGYTF.